Listed here are 18 T cell receptor beta chains from one sample, sequenced in a study of shared clonotypes between healthy human individuals. Assay: immunoSEQ multiplex PCR; the TCRdb copy retains only in-frame clones and omits some. Of around 2.5 million clones detected, 80% to 95% appear once; the ten largest clones hold about 0.34%. Sequencing used naive CD4+ T cells from PBMCs. Subset denoted: CD45RA+ positively selected. The receptors come from a man between 18 and 29 years old in good health. Some clones in this sample may be carry-over from other donors' samples.

The chain joins TRBV18 to TRBJ1-1; D not certain. This CDR3 comprises 15 residues. Germline V lookup: CDR1 KGHSH, CDR2 LQKENI. V was pared by 3 bases and J by 1 base, with 12 bases between. The CDR3 loop reads CASSPQNGENTEAFF. CDR3 nucleotides: TGTGCCAGCTCACCCCAAAACGGAGAGAACACTGAAGCTTTCTTT.

A word on this clone: In the same sample, other DNA sequences code for this CDR3. This sequence joins TRBV7-2 and TRBJ2-5; tentatively, D is TRBD1 (5 bases). V lost 3 bases to trimming and J lost 2 bases, with 10 bases between them. CDR3 length equals 14 residues. The germline gives CDR1 SGHTA, CDR2 FQGNSA. The CDR3 coding sequence is TGTGCCAGCAGCTTCCAAAGGGGACAAGAGACCCAGTACTTC. This gives the protein CASSFQRGQETQYF. Variable domain in full (rest from reference TRBV7-2 and TRBJ2-5): GAGVSQSPSNKVTEKGKDVELRCDPISGHTALYWYRQSLGQGLEFLIYFQGNSAPDKSGLPSDRFSAERTGGSVSTLTIQRTQQEDSAVYLCASSFQRGQETQYFGPGTRLLVL.

This rearrangement joins TRBV28 to TRBJ1-2; 7 positions match TRBD1. The CDR3 contains 14 residues. CDR1 is MDHEN and CDR2 is SYDVKM in the germline V gene. The junction had 7 bases not matched to a gene; V was cut back by 5 bases and J by 4 bases. In DNA, the CDR3 is TGTGCCAGCAGTCGACAGGGATGGGGCTATGGCTACACCTTC. Its protein product is CASSRQGWGYGYTF.

This chain links TRBV4-2 with TRBJ2-7, with 15 bases that match TRBD2. The germline gives CDR1 LGHNA, CDR2 YNFKEQ. CDR3 size: 19 residues. J lost 2 bases, V lost 0 bases, and 8 bases had no gene match. CDR3 sequence reads: CASSQDLPGLAGGPYEQYF. In DNA, the CDR3 is TGTGCCAGCAGCCAAGACCTCCCGGGACTAGCGGGAGGCCCCTACGAGCAGTACTTC.

The V and J genes are TRBV5-5 and TRBJ1-3; D is uncertain. This CDR3 is 15 amino acids long. CDR1 and CDR2 (germline): SGHKS, YYEKEE (reference sequence). V lost 0 bases, J lost 4 bases, and 11 bases lay in between. The CDR3 sequence is CASSLGSSAGNTIYF. The CDR3 bases are TGTGCCAGCAGCTTGGGCTCCAGCGCGGGAAACACCATATATTTT.

This clone showed up just once. The chain is built from TRBV6-6 and TRBJ2-7; D is unresolved. The CDR3 sequence is 14 residues long. Germline CDR1 is MNHNY and CDR2 is SVGAGI (reference sequence). V dropped 2 bases and J dropped 0 bases, with 8 bases sitting between them. The CDR3 sequence is CASSYEQTSYEQYF. The CDR3 DNA follows: TGTGCCAGCAGTTACGAGCAGACCTCCTACGAGCAGTACTTC.

The chain links TRBV4-2 to TRBJ2-1; 14 bases are shared with TRBD2. The CDR3 spans 18 residues. V lost 1 base to trimming and J lost 8 bases; unmatched junction nucleotides: 10. Germline assignment: CDR1 LGHNA and CDR2 YNFKEQ. CDR3 sequence reads: CASSQGLAGGVIGDEQFF. CDR3 DNA: TGTGCCAGCAGCCAAGGACTAGCGGGAGGGGTAATTGGGGATGAGCAGTTCTTC.

This chain uses TRBV7-7 with TRBJ2-1, with TRBD2 matching 10 bases. The germline CDR1 and CDR2 sequences are SSHAT and FNYEAQ (reference sequence). The CDR3 is 14 residues long. The V and J ends lost 4 bases and 6 bases, in that order; junction bases with no gene match: 3. The CDR3, as DNA: TGTGCCAGCAGCTCTGGACTAGCGGCCAATGAGCAGTTCTTC. The encoded protein is CASSSGLAANEQFF.

Details on this clone: Other DNA sequences in the sample encode the same CDR3. The chain uses TRBV28 and TRBJ1-2, with 7 bases lining up with TRBD1. The trim removed 6 bases at V and 5 bases at J, leaving 9 bases unmatched. This CDR3 spans 14 amino acids. Germline V gene lookup returns CDR1 MDHEN and CDR2 SYDVKM. The CDR3 DNA reads TGTGCCAGCAGCCTCGGGACAGCCGGTTATGGCTACACCTTC. This encodes CASSLGTAGYGYTF.

The chain links TRBV7-8 to TRBJ1-4; perhaps TRBD1 as D (5 bases). Trimming cost V 2 bases and J 8 bases, with 15 bases left between them. Germline-derived CDR1 and CDR2 are SGHVS and FQNEAQ. The CDR3 sequence is 15 residues long. CDR3 in amino acids: CASSLSGTEGEKLFF. CDR3 nucleotide sequence: TGTGCCAGCAGCTTAAGTGGGACTGAGGGGGAAAAACTGTTTTTT.

This clone was seen once. The rearrangement links TRBV2 to TRBJ1-5; D gene uncertain. Deletions cut 1 base from V and 2 bases from J, with 9 bases between. In germline, CDR1 is SNHLY, CDR2 FYNNEI. The CDR3 extends over 15 amino acids. CDR3 sequence: CASSEEGLGNQPQHF. CDR3 in DNA: TGTGCCAGCAGTGAAGAGGGTTTGGGCAATCAGCCCCAGCATTTT. The full variable domain, with the rest looked up from reference TRBV2 and TRBJ1-5, is EPEVTQTPSHQVTQMGQEVILRCVPISNHLYFYWYRQILGQKVEFLVSFYNNEISEKSEIFDDQFSVERPDGSNFTLKIRSTKLEDSAMYFCASSEEGLGNQPQHFGDGTRLSIL.

This chain joins TRBV7-3 and TRBJ2-7; a weak D match, TRBD2 (6 bases). The V gene lost 4 bases and the J gene lost 7 bases, with 11 bases spanning the gap. This CDR3 has 12 amino acids. In germline, CDR1 is SGHTA, CDR2 FQGTGA. The CDR3 here is CASSSLGGEQYF. DNA of the CDR3: TGTGCCAGCAGCTCCCTGGGAGGTGAGCAGTACTTC.

The V call is TRBV5-4, the J call TRBJ2-2, with 14 positions matching TRBD2. In germline, CDR1 is SGHNT, CDR2 YYREEE (reference sequence). This CDR3 spans 16 amino acids. The J segment lost 7 bases and the V segment lost 4 bases, leaving 6 bases of the junction unmatched. The DNA of the CDR3 is TGTGCCAGCAGCACCGGGACTAGCGGGAGTCACGGGGAGCTGTTTTTT. It codes for CASSTGTSGSHGELFF.

The chain combines TRBV6-1 with TRBJ2-4; 8 bases fit TRBD1. The CDR3 consists of 15 residues. Germline lookup yields CDR1 MNHNS and CDR2 SASEGT. J was trimmed by 0 bases and V by 6 bases; bases with no gene match: 4. CDR3 loop: CASRAGGIAKNIQYF. The DNA of the CDR3 is TGTGCCAGCAGAGCAGGGGGCATAGCCAAAAACATTCAGTACTTC.

This chain joins TRBV6-1 and TRBJ1-5; TRBD1 might be the D (5 bases). This CDR3 is built from 15 residues. The germline gives CDR1 MNHNS, CDR2 SASEGT. V was shortened by 4 bases and J by 6 bases, with 16 bases between the two germline ends. DNA of the CDR3: TGTGCCAGCAGTGTTAGTTCAGGGCTACGTCAGCCCCAGCATTTT. It encodes CASSVSSGLRQPQHF.

The V gene is TRBV2, the J gene TRBJ1-5; D possibly corresponds to TRBD1 (5 bases). This CDR3 is 14 amino acids long. CDR1 and CDR2 from the germline V gene are SNHLY and FYNNEI. Trimming took off 6 bases at V and 3 bases at J, with 12 bases between the two ends. CDR3 loop: CASSPDSDNQPQHF. CDR3 nucleotide sequence: TGTGCCAGCAGCCCTGACAGTGACAATCAGCCCCAGCATTTT.

As concerns this clone: In the same sample, other DNA sequences code for this CDR3. The V call is TRBV5-1, the J call TRBJ2-7; 9 bases are a match to TRBD2. The CDR3 runs 15 residues. Germline CDR1 SGHRS, CDR2 YFSETQ. Trimming took 0 bases from V and 3 from J; bases not matched to a gene: 4. The CDR3 loop is CASSLGLADVYEQYF. The CDR3 region has the DNA TGCGCCAGCAGCTTGGGACTAGCGGACGTCTACGAGCAGTACTTC.

V usage is TRBV16 and J usage is TRBJ2-3, with 13 bases aligning to TRBD2. V lost 4 bases to trimming and J lost 0 bases; unmatched junction nucleotides: 7. Germline V gene data show CDR1 as KGHSY and CDR2 as FQNENV. The CDR3 contains 18 residues. CDR3 sequence (DNA): TGTGCCAGCAGCCGAGGACTAGCGGGAGAGTCTAGCACAGATACGCAGTATTTT. It encodes CASSRGLAGESSTDTQYF.